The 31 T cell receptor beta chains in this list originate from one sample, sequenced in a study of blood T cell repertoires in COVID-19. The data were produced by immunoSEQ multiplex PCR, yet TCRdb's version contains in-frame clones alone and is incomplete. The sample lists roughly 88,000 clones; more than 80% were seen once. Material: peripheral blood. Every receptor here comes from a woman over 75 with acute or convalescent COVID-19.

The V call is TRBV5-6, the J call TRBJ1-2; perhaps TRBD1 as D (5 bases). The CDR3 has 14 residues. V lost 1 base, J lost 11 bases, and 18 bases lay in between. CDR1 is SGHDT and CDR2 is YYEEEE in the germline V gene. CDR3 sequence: CASSLTEGRPVYTF. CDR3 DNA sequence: TGTGCCAGCAGCTTGACGGAGGGGCGGCCCGTTTACACCTTC.

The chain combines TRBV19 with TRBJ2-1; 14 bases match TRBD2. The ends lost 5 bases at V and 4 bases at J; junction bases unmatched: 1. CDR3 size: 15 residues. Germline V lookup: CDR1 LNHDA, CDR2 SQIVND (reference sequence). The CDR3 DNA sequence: TGTGCCAGTAGTGGGACTAGCGGGGGATACAATGAGCAGTTCTTC. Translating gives CASSGTSGGYNEQFF.

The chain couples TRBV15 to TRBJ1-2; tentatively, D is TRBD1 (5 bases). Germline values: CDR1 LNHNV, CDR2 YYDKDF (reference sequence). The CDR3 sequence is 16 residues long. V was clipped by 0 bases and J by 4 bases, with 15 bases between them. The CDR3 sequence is CATSRDRAGRAYGYTF. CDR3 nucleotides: TGTGCCACCAGCAGAGATAGGGCAGGGAGGGCCTATGGCTACACCTTC. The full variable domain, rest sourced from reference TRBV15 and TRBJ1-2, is DAMVIQNPRYQVTQFGKPVTLSCSQTLNHNVMYWYQQKSSQAPKLLFHYYDKDFNNEADTPDNFQSRRPNTSFCFLDIRSPGLGDTAMYLCATSRDRAGRAYGYTFGSGTRLTVV.

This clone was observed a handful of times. This CDR3 reads CASSILGGPEKLFF. The CDR3 DNA reads as TGTGCCAGTAGTATATTGGGAGGTCCAGAAAAACTGTTTTTT. This sequence joins TRBV19 and TRBJ1-4; D not certain. V lost 2 bases and J lost 8, with 12 bases in between. Germline V gene lookup returns CDR1 LNHDA and CDR2 SQIVND (reference sequence). This CDR3 region has 14 residues.

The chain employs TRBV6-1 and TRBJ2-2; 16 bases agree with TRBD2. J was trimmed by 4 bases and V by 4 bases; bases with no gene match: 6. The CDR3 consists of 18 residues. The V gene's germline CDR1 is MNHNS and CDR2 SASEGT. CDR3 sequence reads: CASSAGLAGGPGTGELFF. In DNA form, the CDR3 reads TGTGCCAGCAGTGCGGGACTAGCGGGGGGGCCAGGCACCGGGGAGCTGTTTTTT.

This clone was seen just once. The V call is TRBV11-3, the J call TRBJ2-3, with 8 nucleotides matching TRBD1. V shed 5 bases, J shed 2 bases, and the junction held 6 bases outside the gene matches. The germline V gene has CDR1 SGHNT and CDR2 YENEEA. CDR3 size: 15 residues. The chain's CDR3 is CASSQRTGPTDTQYF. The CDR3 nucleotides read TGTGCCAGCAGCCAAAGGACAGGGCCCACAGATACGCAGTATTTT.

The CDR3 DNA reads TGTGCCAGCAGCTTAGCGTCTAACTATGGCTACACCTTC. Protein: CASSLASNYGYTF. This chain uses TRBV11-2 with TRBJ1-2, with D unresolved. Germline V gene lookup returns CDR1 SGHAT and CDR2 FQNNGV. The germline V and J ends were trimmed by 1 base and 0 bases, with 3 bases remaining between them. This CDR3 is 13 amino acids long.

The CDR3 DNA sequence: TGTGCCAGCAGTTATTCCGACAGGGTCGATTCACCCCTCCACTTT. Protein sequence: CASSYSDRVDSPLHF. The chain carries TRBV6-5 and TRBJ1-6; 7 bases agree with TRBD1. V was pared by 3 bases and J by 8 bases, with 7 bases of the junction left unmatched. The CDR3 is 15 residues long. Germline V gene sequence: CDR1 MNHEY, CDR2 SVGAGI.

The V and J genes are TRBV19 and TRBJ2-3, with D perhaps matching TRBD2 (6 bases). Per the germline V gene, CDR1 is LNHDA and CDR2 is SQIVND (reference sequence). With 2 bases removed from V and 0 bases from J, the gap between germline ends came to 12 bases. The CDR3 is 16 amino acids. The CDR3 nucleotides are TGTGCCAGTAGTATACGAGGGACTCCTAGCACAGATACGCAGTATTTT. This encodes CASSIRGTPSTDTQYF.

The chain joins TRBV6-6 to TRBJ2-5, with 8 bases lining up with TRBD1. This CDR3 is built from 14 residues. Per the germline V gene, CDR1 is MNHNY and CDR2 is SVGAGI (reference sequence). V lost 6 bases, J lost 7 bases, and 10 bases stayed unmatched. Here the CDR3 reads CASSSTGGQGTQYF. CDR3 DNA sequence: TGTGCCAGCAGCAGCACAGGGGGGCAGGGGACCCAGTACTTC.

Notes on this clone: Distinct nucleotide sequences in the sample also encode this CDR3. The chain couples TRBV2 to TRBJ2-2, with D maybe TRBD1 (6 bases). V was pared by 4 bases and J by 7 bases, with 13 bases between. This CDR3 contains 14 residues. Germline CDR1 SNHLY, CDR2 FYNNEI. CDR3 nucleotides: TGTGCCAGCAGTGTTGGGCAGGGGTACGGGGAGCTGTTTTTT. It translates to CASSVGQGYGELFF.

CDR3 sequence reads: CASSRSNSEEQYF. The CDR3 bases are TGTGCCAGCAGCCGATCAAACTCGGAGGAGCAGTACTTC. The chain couples TRBV3-1 (or the pseudogene TRBV3-2) to TRBJ2-7; no firm D call. CDR1 LGHDT and CDR2 YNNKEL come from the germline V gene (reference sequence). V shed 4 bases and J shed 7 bases, with 14 bases lying between them. This CDR3 has 13 residues.

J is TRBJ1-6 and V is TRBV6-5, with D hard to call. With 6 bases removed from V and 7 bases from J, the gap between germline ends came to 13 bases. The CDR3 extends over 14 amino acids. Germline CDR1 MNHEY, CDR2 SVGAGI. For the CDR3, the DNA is TGTGCCAGCAGCGTCGACATCCTAAATTCACCCCTCCACTTT. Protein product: CASSVDILNSPLHF.

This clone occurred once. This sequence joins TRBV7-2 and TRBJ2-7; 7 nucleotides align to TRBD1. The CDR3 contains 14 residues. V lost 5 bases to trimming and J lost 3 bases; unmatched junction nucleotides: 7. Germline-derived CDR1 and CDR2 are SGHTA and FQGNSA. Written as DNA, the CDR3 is TGTGCCAGCAGCCGGACAGGATTATACTACGAGCAGTACTTC. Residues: CASSRTGLYYEQYF.

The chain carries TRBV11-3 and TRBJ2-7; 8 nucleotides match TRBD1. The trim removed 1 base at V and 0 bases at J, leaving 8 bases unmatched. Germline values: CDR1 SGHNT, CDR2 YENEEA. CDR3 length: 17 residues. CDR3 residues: CASSLVRGPAISYEQYF. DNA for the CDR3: TGTGCCAGCAGCTTAGTCAGGGGGCCTGCAATCTCCTACGAGCAGTACTTC.

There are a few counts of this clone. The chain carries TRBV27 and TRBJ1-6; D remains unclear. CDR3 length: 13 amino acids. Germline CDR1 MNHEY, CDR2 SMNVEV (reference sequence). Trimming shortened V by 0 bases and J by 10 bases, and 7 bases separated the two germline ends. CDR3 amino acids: CASSLSGFSPLHF. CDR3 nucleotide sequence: TGTGCCAGCAGTTTATCCGGGTTCTCACCCCTCCACTTT.

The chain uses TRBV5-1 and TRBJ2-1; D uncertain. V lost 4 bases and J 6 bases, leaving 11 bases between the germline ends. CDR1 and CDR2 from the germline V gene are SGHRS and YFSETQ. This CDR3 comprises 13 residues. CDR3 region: CASSPTPFNEQFF. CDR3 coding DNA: TGCGCCAGCAGCCCTACCCCATTCAATGAGCAGTTCTTC.

CDR3 nucleotides: TGTGCCAGCGGGCTGAACACTGAAGCTTTCTTT. It yields the protein CASGLNTEAFF. The chain is built from TRBV12-3 or TRBV12-4 and TRBJ1-1; D not resolved. This CDR3 is built from 11 residues. V was shortened by 8 bases and J by 0 bases, with 4 bases between the two germline ends.

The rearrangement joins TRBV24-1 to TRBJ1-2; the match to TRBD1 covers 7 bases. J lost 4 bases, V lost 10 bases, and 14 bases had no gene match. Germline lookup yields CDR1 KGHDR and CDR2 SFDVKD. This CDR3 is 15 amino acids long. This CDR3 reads CATRQGAFLPYGYTF. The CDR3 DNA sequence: TGTGCCACGAGACAGGGCGCTTTTTTACCCTATGGCTACACCTTC.

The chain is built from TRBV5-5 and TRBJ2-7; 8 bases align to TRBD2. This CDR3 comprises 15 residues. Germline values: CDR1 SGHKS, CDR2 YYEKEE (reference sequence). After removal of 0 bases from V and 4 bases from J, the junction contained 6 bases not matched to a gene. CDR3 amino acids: CASSLDTGGPYEQYF. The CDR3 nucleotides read TGTGCCAGCAGCTTGGATACGGGGGGGCCTTACGAGCAGTACTTC.

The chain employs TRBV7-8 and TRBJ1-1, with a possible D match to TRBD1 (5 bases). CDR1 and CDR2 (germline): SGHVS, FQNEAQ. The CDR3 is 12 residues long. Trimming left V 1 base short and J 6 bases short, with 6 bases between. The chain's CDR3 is CASSLVQAEAFF. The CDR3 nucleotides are TGTGCCAGCAGCTTAGTACAGGCTGAAGCTTTCTTT.

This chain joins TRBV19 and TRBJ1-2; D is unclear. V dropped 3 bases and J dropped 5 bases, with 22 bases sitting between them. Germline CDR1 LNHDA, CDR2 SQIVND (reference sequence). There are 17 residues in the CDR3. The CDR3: CASSINPNTPVLYGYTF. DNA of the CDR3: TGTGCCAGTAGTATCAACCCCAATACGCCAGTCTTATATGGCTACACCTTC.

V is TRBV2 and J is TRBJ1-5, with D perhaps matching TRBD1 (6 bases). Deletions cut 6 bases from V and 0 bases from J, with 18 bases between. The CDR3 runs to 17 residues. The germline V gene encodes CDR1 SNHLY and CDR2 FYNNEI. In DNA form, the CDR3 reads TGTGCCAGCAGCCCAATCGACAGGACTTATAGCAATCAGCCCCAGCATTTT. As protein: CASSPIDRTYSNQPQHF. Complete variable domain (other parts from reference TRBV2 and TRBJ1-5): EPEVTQTPSHQVTQMGQEVILRCVPISNHLYFYWYRQILGQKVEFLVSFYNNEISEKSEIFDDQFSVERPDGSNFTLKIRSTKLEDSAMYFCASSPIDRTYSNQPQHFGDGTRLSIL.

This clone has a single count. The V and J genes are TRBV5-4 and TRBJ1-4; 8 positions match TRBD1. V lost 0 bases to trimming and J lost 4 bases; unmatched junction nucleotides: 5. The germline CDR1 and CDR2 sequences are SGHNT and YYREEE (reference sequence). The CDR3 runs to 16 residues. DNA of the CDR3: TGTGCCAGCAGCTTGGGCCGGGACAGGAATAATGAAAAACTGTTTTTT. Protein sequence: CASSLGRDRNNEKLFF.

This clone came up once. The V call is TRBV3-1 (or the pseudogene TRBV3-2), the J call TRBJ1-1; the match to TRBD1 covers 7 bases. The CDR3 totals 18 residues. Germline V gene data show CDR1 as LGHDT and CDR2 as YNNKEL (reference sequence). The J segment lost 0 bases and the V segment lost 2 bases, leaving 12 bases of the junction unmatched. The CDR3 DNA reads TGTGCCAGCAGCCAACGATACAGGGGTTCCAGGGTGAACACTGAAGCTTTCTTT. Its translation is CASSQRYRGSRVNTEAFF.

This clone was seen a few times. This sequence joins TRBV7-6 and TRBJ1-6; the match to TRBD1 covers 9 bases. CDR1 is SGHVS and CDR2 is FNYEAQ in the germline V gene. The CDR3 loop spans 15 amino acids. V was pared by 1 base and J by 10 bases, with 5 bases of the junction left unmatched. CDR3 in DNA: TGTGCCAGCAGCTTAGGGACAGGGGCGGAATCACCCCTCCACTTT. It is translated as CASSLGTGAESPLHF.

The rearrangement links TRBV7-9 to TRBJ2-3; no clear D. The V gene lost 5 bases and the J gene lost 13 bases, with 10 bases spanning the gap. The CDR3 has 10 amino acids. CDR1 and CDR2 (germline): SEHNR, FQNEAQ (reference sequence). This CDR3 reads CASSPSREYF. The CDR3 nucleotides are TGTGCCAGCAGCCCCTCCCGAGAGTATTTT.

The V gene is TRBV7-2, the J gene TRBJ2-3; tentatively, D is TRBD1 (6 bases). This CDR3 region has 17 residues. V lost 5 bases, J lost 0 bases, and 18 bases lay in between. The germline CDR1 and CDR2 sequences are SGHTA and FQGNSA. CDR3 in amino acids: CASSRGGRLSSTDTQYF. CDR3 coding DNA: TGTGCCAGCAGCCGTGGGGGCAGACTTTCTAGCACAGATACGCAGTATTTT. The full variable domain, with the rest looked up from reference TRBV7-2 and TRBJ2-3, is GAGVSQSPSNKVTEKGKDVELRCDPISGHTALYWYRQSLGQGLEFLIYFQGNSAPDKSGLPSDRFSAERTGGSVSTLTIQRTQQEDSAVYLCASSRGGRLSSTDTQYFGPGTRLTVL.

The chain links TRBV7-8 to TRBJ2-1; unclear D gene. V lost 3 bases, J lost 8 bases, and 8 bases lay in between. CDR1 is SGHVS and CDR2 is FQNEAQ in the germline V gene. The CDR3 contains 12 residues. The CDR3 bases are TGTGCCAGCAGCTTCGACATCTATGAGCAGTTCTTC. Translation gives CASSFDIYEQFF. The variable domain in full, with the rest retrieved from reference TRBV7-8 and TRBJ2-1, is GAGVSQSPRYKVAKRGQDVALRCDPISGHVSLFWYQQALGQGPEFLTYFQNEAQLDKSGLPSDRFFAERPEGSVSTLKIQRTQQEDSAVYLCASSFDIYEQFFGPGTRLTVL.

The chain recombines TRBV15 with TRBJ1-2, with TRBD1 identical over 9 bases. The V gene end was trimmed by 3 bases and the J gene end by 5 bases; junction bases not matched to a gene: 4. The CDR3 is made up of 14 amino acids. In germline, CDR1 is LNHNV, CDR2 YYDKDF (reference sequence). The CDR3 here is CATSSGTGFYGYTF. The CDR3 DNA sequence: TGTGCCACCAGCAGCGGGACAGGGTTTTATGGCTACACCTTC.

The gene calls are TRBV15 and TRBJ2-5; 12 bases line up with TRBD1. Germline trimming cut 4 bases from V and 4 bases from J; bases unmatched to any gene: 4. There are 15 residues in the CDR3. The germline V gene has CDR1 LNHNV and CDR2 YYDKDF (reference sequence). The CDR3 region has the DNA TGTGCCACCAGCAACGGGACAGGGGGCTCAGAGACCCAGTACTTC. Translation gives CATSNGTGGSETQYF. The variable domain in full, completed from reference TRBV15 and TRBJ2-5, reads DAMVIQNPRYQVTQFGKPVTLSCSQTLNHNVMYWYQQKSSQAPKLLFHYYDKDFNNEADTPDNFQSRRPNTSFCFLDIRSPGLGDTAMYLCATSNGTGGSETQYFGPGTRLLVL.